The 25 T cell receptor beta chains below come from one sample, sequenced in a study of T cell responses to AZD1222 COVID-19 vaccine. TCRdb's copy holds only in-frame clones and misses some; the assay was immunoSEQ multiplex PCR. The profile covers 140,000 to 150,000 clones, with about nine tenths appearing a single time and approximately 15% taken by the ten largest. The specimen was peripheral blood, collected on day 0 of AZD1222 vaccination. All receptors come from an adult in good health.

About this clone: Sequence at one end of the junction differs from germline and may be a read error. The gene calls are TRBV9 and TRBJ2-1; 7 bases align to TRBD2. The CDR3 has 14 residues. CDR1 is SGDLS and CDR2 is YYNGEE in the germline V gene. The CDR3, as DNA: TGTGCCAGCAGCCCGACTAGCTCCTCCAATGAGCAGTTCTTC. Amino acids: CASSPTSSSNEQFF.

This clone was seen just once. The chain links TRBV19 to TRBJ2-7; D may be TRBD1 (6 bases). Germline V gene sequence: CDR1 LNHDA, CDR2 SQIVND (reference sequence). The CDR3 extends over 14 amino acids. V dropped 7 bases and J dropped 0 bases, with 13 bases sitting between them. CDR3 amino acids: CASKDGQSSYEQYF. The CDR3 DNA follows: TGTGCCAGTAAGGATGGACAGAGCTCCTACGAGCAGTACTTC.

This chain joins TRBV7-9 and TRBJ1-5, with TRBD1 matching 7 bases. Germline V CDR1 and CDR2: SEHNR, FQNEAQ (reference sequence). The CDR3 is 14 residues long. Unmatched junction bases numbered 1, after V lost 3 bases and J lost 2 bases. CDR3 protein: CASSFRGGNQPQHF. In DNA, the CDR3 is TGTGCCAGCAGCTTCAGGGGGGGCAATCAGCCCCAGCATTTT.

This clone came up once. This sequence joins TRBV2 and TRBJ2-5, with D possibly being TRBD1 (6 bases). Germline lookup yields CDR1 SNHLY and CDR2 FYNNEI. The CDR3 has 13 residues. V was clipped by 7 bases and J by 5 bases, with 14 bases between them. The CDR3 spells CASTFFTGETQYF. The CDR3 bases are TGTGCCAGCACTTTTTTTACAGGGGAGACCCAGTACTTC. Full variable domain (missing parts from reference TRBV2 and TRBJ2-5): EPEVTQTPSHQVTQMGQEVILRCVPISNHLYFYWYRQILGQKVEFLVSFYNNEISEKSEIFDDQFSVERPDGSNFTLKIRSTKLEDSAMYFCASTFFTGETQYFGPGTRLLVL.

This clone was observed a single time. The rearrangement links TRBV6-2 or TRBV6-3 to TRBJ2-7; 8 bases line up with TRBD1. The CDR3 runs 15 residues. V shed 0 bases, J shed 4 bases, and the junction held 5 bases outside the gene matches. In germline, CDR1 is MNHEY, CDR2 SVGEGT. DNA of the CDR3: TGTGCCAGCAGTTACTCGATGACAGGGGTTTACGAGCAGTACTTC. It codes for CASSYSMTGVYEQYF.

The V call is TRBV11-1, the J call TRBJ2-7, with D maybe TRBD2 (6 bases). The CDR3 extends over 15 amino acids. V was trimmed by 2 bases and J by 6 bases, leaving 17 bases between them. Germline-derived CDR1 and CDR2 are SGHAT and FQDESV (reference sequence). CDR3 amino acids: CASSLSGGLIGEQYF. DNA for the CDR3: TGTGCCAGCAGCTTATCCGGGGGTTTAATTGGCGAGCAGTACTTC.

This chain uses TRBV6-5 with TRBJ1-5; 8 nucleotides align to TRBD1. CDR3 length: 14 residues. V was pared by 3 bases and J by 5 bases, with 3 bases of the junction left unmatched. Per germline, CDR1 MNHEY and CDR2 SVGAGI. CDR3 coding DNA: TGTGCCAGCAGTTATCAGACAGGGGATCAGCCCCAGCATTTT. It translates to CASSYQTGDQPQHF.

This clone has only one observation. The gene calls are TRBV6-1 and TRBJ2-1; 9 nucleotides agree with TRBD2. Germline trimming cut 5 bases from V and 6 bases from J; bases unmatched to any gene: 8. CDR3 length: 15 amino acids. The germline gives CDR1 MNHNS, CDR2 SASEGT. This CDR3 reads CASSLLAGESNEQFF. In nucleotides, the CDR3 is TGTGCCAGCAGTCTACTAGCGGGTGAATCCAATGAGCAGTTCTTC.

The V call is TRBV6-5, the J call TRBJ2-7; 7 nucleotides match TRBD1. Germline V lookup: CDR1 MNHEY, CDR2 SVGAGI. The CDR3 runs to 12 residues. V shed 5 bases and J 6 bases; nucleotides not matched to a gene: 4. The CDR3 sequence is CASSRDSGEQYF. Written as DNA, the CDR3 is TGTGCCAGCAGTCGGGACAGCGGCGAGCAGTACTTC.

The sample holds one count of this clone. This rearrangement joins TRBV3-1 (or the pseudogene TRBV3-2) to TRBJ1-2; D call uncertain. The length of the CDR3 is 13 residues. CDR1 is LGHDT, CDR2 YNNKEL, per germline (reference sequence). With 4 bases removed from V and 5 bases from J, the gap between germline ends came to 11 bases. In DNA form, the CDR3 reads TGTGCCAGCAGCCCGTTGGGGTATTATGGCTACACCTTC. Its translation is CASSPLGYYGYTF.

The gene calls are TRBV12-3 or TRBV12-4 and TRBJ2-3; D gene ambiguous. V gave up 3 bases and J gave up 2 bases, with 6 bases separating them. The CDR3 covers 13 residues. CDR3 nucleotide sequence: TGTGCCAGCAGTTTTTCCGCCACAGATACGCAGTATTTT. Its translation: CASSFSATDTQYF.

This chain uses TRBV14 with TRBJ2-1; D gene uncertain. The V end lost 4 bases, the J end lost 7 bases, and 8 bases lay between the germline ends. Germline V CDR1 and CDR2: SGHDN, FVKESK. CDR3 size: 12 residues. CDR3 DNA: TGTGCCAGCAGCCCTGTTTGGAATGAGCAGTTCTTC. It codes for CASSPVWNEQFF.

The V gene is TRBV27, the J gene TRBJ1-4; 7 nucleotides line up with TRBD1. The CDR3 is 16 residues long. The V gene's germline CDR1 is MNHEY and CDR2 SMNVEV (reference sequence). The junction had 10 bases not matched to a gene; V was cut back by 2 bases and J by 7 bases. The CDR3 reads CASSLGQTGLGEKLFF. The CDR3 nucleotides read TGTGCCAGCAGTTTAGGCCAGACAGGGCTGGGTGAAAAACTGTTTTTT.

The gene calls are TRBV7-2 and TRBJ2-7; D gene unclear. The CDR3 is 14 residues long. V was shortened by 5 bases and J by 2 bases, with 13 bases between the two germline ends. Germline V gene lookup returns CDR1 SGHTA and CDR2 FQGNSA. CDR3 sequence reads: CASSPRFQAYEQYF. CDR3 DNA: TGTGCCAGCAGCCCTCGCTTCCAAGCCTACGAGCAGTACTTC. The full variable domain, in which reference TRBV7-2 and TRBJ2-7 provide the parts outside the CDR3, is GAGVSQSPSNKVTEKGKDVELRCDPISGHTALYWYRQSLGQGLEFLIYFQGNSAPDKSGLPSDRFSAERTGGSVSTLTIQRTQQEDSAVYLCASSPRFQAYEQYFGPGTRLTVT.

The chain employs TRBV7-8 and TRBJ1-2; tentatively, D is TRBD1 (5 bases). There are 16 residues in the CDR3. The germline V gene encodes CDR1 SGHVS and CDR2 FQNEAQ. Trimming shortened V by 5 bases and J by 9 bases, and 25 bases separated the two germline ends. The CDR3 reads CASSPQILEGRGSYTF. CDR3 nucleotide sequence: TGTGCCAGCAGCCCCCAGATCTTGGAAGGGAGGGGAAGCTACACCTTC.

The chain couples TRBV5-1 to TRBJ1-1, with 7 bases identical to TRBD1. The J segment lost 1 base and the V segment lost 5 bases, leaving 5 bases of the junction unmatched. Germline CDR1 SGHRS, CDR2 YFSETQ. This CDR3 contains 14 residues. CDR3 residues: CASRRGTANTEAFF. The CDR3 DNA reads TGCGCCAGCAGACGCGGGACAGCGAACACTGAAGCTTTCTTT. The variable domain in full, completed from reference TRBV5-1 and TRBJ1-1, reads KAGVTQTPRYLIKTRGQQVTLSCSPISGHRSVSWYQQTPGQGLQFLFEYFSETQRNKGNFPGRFSGRQFSNSRSEMNVSTLELGDSALYLCASRRGTANTEAFFGQGTRLTVV.

The CDR3, as DNA: TGTGCCAGCACCCGGGGCGGGGCCACAGATACGCAGTATTTT. It yields the protein CASTRGGATDTQYF. This sequence joins TRBV7-2 and TRBJ2-3, with D possibly being TRBD2 (6 bases). This CDR3 has 14 amino acids. Between the trimmed V and J ends, which lost 7 bases and 2 bases, there was a span of 13 bases. Germline V gene sequence: CDR1 SGHTA, CDR2 FQGNSA.

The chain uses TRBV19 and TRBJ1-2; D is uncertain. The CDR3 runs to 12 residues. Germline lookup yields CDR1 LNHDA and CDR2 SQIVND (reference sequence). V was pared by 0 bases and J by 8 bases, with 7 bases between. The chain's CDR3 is CASSIEPGGYTF. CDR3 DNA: TGTGCCAGTAGTATAGAACCCGGGGGCTACACCTTC.

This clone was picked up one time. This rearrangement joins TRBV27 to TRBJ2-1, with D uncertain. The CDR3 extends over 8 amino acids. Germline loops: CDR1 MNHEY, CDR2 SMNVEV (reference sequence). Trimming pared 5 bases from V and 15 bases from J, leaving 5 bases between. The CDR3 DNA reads TGTGCCAGCAGTCCTCCGTTCTTC. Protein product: CASSPPFF.

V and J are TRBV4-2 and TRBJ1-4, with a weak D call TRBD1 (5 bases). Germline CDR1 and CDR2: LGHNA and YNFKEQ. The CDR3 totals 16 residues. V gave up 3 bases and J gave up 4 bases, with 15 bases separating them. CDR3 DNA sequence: TGTGCCAGCAGCCACGCTTCATGGGGGATTAATGAAAAACTGTTTTTT. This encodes CASSHASWGINEKLFF.

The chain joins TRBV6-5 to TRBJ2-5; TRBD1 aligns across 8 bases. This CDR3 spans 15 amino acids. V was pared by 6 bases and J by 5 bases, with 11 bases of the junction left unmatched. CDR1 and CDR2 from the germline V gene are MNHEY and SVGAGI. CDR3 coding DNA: TGTGCCAGCAGCTCACTCGGACAGGGAATCGAGACCCAGTACTTC. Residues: CASSSLGQGIETQYF.

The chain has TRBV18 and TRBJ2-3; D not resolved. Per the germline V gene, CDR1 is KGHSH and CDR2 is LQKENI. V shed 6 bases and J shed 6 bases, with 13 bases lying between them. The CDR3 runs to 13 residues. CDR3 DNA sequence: TGTGCCAGCTCTACATCATTAGGGGATACGCAGTATTTT. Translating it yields CASSTSLGDTQYF.

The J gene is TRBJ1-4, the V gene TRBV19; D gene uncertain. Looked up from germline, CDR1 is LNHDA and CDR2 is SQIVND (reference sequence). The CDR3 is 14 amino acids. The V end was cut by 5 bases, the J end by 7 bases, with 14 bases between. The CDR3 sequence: CASSSALSAEKLFF. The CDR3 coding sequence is TGTGCCAGTAGTTCGGCCCTATCGGCTGAAAAACTGTTTTTT.

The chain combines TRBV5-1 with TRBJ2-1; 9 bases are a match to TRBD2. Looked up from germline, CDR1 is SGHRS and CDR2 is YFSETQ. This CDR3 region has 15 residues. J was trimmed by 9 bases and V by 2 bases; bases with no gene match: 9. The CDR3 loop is CASSLGGGAAIEQFF. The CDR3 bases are TGCGCCAGCAGCTTAGGCGGGGGGGCAGCTATTGAGCAGTTCTTC.

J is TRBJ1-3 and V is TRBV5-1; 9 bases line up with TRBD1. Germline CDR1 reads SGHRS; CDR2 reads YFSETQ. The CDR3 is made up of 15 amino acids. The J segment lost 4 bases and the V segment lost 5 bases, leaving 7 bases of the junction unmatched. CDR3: CASSLQGAAGNTIYF. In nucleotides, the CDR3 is TGCGCCAGCAGTTTACAGGGGGCAGCAGGAAACACCATATATTTT.